This T cell receptor (beta chain) was identified in a study of CD8+ T cells in alopecia areata (dated by TCRdb to 2016 to 2019). In the study overall: The treated patients took part in an open-label pilot trial in which moderate-to-severe alopecia areata was treated with oral tofacitinib at 5 to 10 mg twice daily. Clonality in the scalp was compared among normal scalp (n=4), patchy alopecia areata scalp (n=8), and alopecia totalis/universalis scalp (n=8). In both human patients and the C3H/HeJ mouse model, the study applied high-throughput TCRbeta sequencing to look at T cell clonal expansion in alopecia areata. Human TCRbeta sequencing covered scalp tissue and sorted CD4+ and CD8+ peripheral blood T cells from patchy and totalis/universalis alopecia areata patients and healthy controls. RNA was extracted with the PAXgene miRNA kit for fixed scalp, the miRNeasy kit for PBMCs, and the RNeasy kit for mouse skin. Patients on tofacitinib were biopsied at baseline and after 4 and 24 weeks of treatment, and several of the patients also had a later scalp biopsy. Patients stayed on tofacitinib for 6 to 18 months and then had 6 months of follow-up off drug so that delayed response and recurrence could be assessed. TCRbeta CDR3 regions were amplified by immunoSEQ multiplex PCR using 35 Vbeta forward and 13 Jbeta reverse primers. The paper as a whole reports these results and caveats: Lesional scalp, especially in alopecia totalis/universalis, showed higher clonality and more expanded CD8+ clones than normal scalp, suggesting antigenic drive. TCR sequences shared between patients were less clear than in mice, possibly partly because of HLA diversity in the patient population. Unlike mouse skin, which is dominated by gammadelta T cells, normal human skin has resident alphabeta T cells that are also sequenced, and this complicates analysis of the scalp TCR repertoire.

The time point label here, explained by the study, means: baseline before oral tofacitinib. From alopecia areata patients, peripheral blood was collected along with lesional scalp punch biopsies. PBMCs were separated by density centrifugation and stained for CD3, CD4 and CD8, after which CD4+ and CD8+ T cells were sorted on a FACSAria. Concerning this clone: Its antigen has not been determined. No quality values exist for individual bases; no much larger clone is one base distant.

Receptor amplification or capture employed the immunoSEQ multiplex PCR assay. RNA was extracted from all samples and reverse transcribed into cDNA as template for TCR sequencing. First-strand cDNA was synthesized with SuperScript III using a 2:1 mix of oligo-dT and random hexamers. A synthetic immune receptor repertoire was used to gauge amplification bias, and whatever bias remained was removed computationally. Per the authors' processing: Raw reads were preprocessed to remove errors, and CDR3 was defined by IMGT conventions from the conserved cysteine to phenylalanine. Clonality was calculated as 1 minus Shannon entropy normalized by log2 of the number of productive unique TCRs. CD4 or CD8 identity of scalp clones was inferred by cross-referencing scalp TCRbeta sequences with sorted blood CD4 and CD8 repertoires. TCRdb mirrors the immuneACCESS table, restricted to in-frame sequences. Some clones are absent from its copies; in checked studies, under half trace to an unresolved V gene, and the reason for the others is unknown. V and J calls plus clone size are reproduced from that table; the DNA served to infer D and trimming. This sample is represented by 150,000 or so clones; around 50% of them were singletons. The ten largest clonotypes hold around 6% of the sample.

After removal of 0 bases from V and 4 bases from J, the junction retains 10 bases not matched to a gene. Measured from the cysteine to the phenylalanine, the CDR3 is 17 residues long. Solely the CDR3 DNA is kept, with 51 bases framed from the first base. Looking up the germline V gene yields CDR1 SGHTA and CDR2 FQGNSA. The TCR was taken from a human donor with alopecia areata. The chain is made from TRBV7-2 and TRBJ2-7; 9 middle bases align to TRBD1. The sample was CD4+ T cells sorted from blood, taken at week 0. CDR3 reads: CASSLALAGTGTYEQYF. The bases read TGTGCCAGCAGCTTAGCGCTTGCGGGGACAGGGACTTACGAGCAGTACTTC.